A selection of T cell receptor beta chains follows, all from one sample in a study of T cells in Graves' hyperthyroidism and ophthalmopathy. In TCRdb, the multiplex PCR reads were re-called with MiXCR into one record per CDR3 protein. The sample lists 200,000 to 250,000 distinct CDR3 sequences, over 15% occurring once. The sequencing sample was made of blood. These receptor sequences come from a woman aged 18-29 years with Graves' ophthalmopathy. The CDR3 runs from the conserved cysteine through the conserved F or W. A D gene is named only where the DNA matches it firmly. Some rows mark clone size as missing; the rest say once, few, many or name a class of expanded clone.

TRBV5-6	-	many	TRBJ2-3	TGTGCCAGCAGCCCCGGGCCCCCGGCTTCAGATACGCAGTATTTT	CASSPGPPASDTQYF
TRBV5-1	-	many	TRBJ2-3	TGCGCCAGCAACGGAGCGGGCGAGCGCACAGATACGCAGTATTTT	CASNGAGERTDTQYF
TRBV28	TRBD1	many	TRBJ1-4	TGTGCCAGCATCTCGACAGGGCATGAAAAACTGTTTTTT	CASISTGHEKLFF
TRBV9	TRBD1	many	TRBJ2-3	TGTGCCAGCAGCGTAGGGGACCGACAGGGCCCCTGGGATACGCAGTATTTT	CASSVGDRQGPWDTQYF
TRBV20-1	TRBD2	many	TRBJ2-7	TGCAGTGCTGGGACTAGCGGGGTCGCCTACGAGCAGTACTTC	CSAGTSGVAYEQYF
TRBV19	TRBD2	-	TRBJ2-7	TGTGCCAGTAGTATTAGGCCTAGCGGGAGGGCCGCGTACGAGCAGTACTTC	CASSIRPSGRAAYEQYF
TRBV7-9	-	many	TRBJ2-5	TGTGCCAGCACCTACGCGGGTCAAGAGACCCAGTACTTC	CASTYAGQETQYF
TRBV7-2	TRBD1	many	TRBJ2-1	TGTGCCAGCAGCTTAGTTACAGGGGGCGGGTATGAGCAGTTCTTC	CASSLVTGGGYEQFF
TRBV28	TRBD2	many	TRBJ2-1	TGTGCCAGCAGTGCGGGGGGGTATGAGCAGTTCTTC	CASSAGGYEQFF
TRBV4-2	-	many	TRBJ2-3	TGTGCCAGCAGCCAAGATCGCGGGCTTAACACAGATACGCAGTATTTT	CASSQDRGLNTDTQYF
TRBV3-1	TRBD1	many	TRBJ1-2	TGTGCCAGCAGCCTTAGGACAGGGGGTTATGGCTACACCTTC	CASSLRTGGYGYTF
TRBV15	TRBD1	few	TRBJ2-1	TGTGCCACCAGCAGAGGGACCCCACAGGGGGAGCAGTTCTTC	CATSRGTPQGEQFF
TRBV11-2	-	many	TRBJ2-7	TGTGCCAGCAGCTTAGAGCCACAGCACCCCTACGAGCAGTACTTC	CASSLEPQHPYEQYF
TRBV12-3/TRBV12-4	-	-	TRBJ2-4	TGTGCCAGCAGCCCTCCTGCTAGCAGTTCAGCCAAAAACATTCAGTACTTC	CASSPPASSSAKNIQYF
TRBV18	TRBD1	-	TRBJ1-1	TGTGCCAGCTCAGAAGGCACAGGGGGTTTGAACACTGAAGCTTTCTTT	CASSEGTGGLNTEAFF
TRBV13	-	many	TRBJ1-1	TGTGCCAGCAGCTTAACACGGATGAACACTGAAGCTTTCTTT	CASSLTRMNTEAFF
TRBV18	TRBD1	many	TRBJ1-2	TGTGCCAGCTCACCAGTGACAGGGGAGGCTGGCTACACCTTC	CASSPVTGEAGYTF
TRBV7-9	TRBD1	many	TRBJ2-1	TGTGCCAGCAGCTTACCCCAGAGGGGGCTAGAGCAGTTCTTC	CASSLPQRGLEQFF
TRBV3-1	-	many	TRBJ2-1	TGTGCCAGCAGCCAAGAATTGGCGGAGTCCTACAATGAGCAGTTCTTC	CASSQELAESYNEQFF